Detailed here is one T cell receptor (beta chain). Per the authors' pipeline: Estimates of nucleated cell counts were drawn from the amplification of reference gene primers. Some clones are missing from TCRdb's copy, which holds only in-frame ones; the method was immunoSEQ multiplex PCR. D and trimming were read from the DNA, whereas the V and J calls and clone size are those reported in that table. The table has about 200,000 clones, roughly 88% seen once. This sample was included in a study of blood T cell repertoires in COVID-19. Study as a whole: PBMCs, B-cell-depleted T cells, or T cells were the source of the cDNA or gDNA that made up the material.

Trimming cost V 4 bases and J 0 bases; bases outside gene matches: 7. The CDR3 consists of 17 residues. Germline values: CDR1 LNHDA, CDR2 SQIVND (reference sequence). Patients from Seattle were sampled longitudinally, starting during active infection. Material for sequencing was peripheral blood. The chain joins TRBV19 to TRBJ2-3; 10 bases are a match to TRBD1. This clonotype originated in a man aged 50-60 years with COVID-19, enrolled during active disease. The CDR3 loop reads CASSKKGQGYSTDTQYF. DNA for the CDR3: TGTGCCAGTAGTAAAAAGGGACAGGGGTATAGCACAGATACGCAGTATTTT.